These T cell receptor beta chains were read from a single sample in a study of OX40 agonist ivuxolimab in advanced cancers. Profiling relied on immunoSEQ multiplex PCR, and the TCRdb table lists in-frame clones only, not all of them. The data hold roughly 72,000 clones, with about 91% observed a single time. The material sequenced was CD4+ or CD8+ T cells sorted from blood, taken in a trial of the OX40 agonist ivuxolimab. The receptors were sampled from an adult with an advanced solid tumor such as melanoma, head and neck, liver or kidney cancer. CDR3s include the opening cysteine and the closing phenylalanine or tryptophan. D genes are given only for firm matches. Size tells how often a clone was seen (once, few, many) or the class of an expanded clone, and some rows leave it out.

d_call | j_call | v_call | clone_size | cdr3_aa | cdr3_nt
. | TRBJ1-2 | TRBV28 | . | CASSLSGANYGYTF | TGTGCCAGCAGTTTATCAGGAGCTAACTATGGCTACACCTTC
. | TRBJ1-1 | TRBV10-1 | few | CASRSTQGAAEAFF | TGCGCCAGCAGATCCACCCAGGGTGCCGCTGAAGCTTTCTTT
. | TRBJ1-2 | TRBV7-8 | once | CASSEDGQGYGYTF | TGTGCCAGCAGCGAAGACGGCCAGGGCTACGGCTACACCTTC
. | TRBJ1-2 | TRBV20-1 | . | CSAYVGYGYTF | TGCAGTGCTTACGTGGGCTATGGCTACACCTTC
. | TRBJ2-7 | TRBV27 | few | CASSSRGNSYEQYF | TGTGCCAGCAGTTCTAGGGGAAACTCCTACGAGCAGTACTTC
. | TRBJ2-1 | TRBV10-3 | . | CAITGSSYNEQFF | TGTGCCATCACAGGTAGCTCCTACAATGAGCAGTTCTTC
. | TRBJ1-1 | TRBV19 | . | CASSTKGTVNTEAFF | TGTGCCAGTAGTACAAAGGGGACCGTGAACACTGAAGCTTTCTTT
TRBD2 | TRBJ2-1 | TRBV6-5 | few | CASSYSSGSWDEQFF | TGTGCCAGCAGTTACTCTAGCGGGAGTTGGGATGAGCAGTTCTTC
. | TRBJ1-2 | TRBV6-1 | once | CASSEGPPGGYTF | TGTGCCAGCAGTGAAGGCCCCCCCGGCGGCTACACCTTC
TRBD2 | TRBJ2-2 | TRBV5-4 | . | CASSSAERGANTGELFF | TGTGCCAGCAGCTCCGCAGAGCGGGGCGCGAACACCGGGGAGCTGTTTTTT
TRBD1 | TRBJ1-5 | TRBV11-2 | . | CASSQDRADQPQHF | TGTGCCAGCAGCCAGGACAGGGCGGATCAGCCCCAGCATTTT
. | TRBJ2-3 | TRBV6-5 | . | CASSYGQHTDTRYF | TGTGCCAGCAGTTACGGGCAGCACACAGATACGCGGTATTTT
. | TRBJ2-2 | TRBV18 | once | CASSPKGPGELFF | TGTGCCAGCTCCCCAAAAGGACCCGGGGAGCTGTTTTTT
. | TRBJ1-2 | TRBV4-1 | few | CASSQDHPPRRRAGYTF | TGCGCCAGCAGCCAAGATCACCCCCCCCGTAGGAGGGCTGGCTACACCTTC
. | TRBJ2-3 | TRBV6-1 | . | CASSDRPSSTDTQYF | TGTGCCAGCAGTGACAGGCCTTCTAGCACAGATACGCAGTATTTT
. | TRBJ2-5 | TRBV5-1 | once | CASSLGQQETQYF | TGCGCCAGCAGCTTGGGGCAGCAAGAGACCCAGTACTTC
TRBD1 | TRBJ1-4 | TRBV5-8 | . | CASSLEGANVEKLFF | TGTGCCAGCAGCTTGGAGGGGGCGAACGTTGAAAAACTGTTTTTT
. | TRBJ2-7 | TRBV12-5 | . | CASGLKGLSYEQYF | TGTGCTAGTGGTTTGAAGGGACTTTCCTACGAGCAGTACTTC
. | TRBJ1-5 | TRBV7-3 | . | CASSLNNQPQHF | TGTGCCAGCAGCTTAAACAATCAGCCCCAGCATTTT
. | TRBJ1-1 | TRBV10-3 | . | CAISGSGAEAFF | TGTGCCATCAGTGGGTCGGGGGCCGAAGCTTTCTTT
. | TRBJ1-1 | TRBV6-1 | . | CASSAVGRFLMNTEAFF | TGTGCCAGCAGTGCCGTGGGGAGGTTTCTCATGAACACTGAAGCTTTCTTT
TRBD1 | TRBJ2-1 | TRBV6-6 | . | CASRDRGPSSYNEQFF | TGTGCCAGCAGAGACAGGGGCCCCAGCTCCTACAATGAGCAGTTCTTC
TRBD2 | TRBJ2-7 | TRBV7-2 | . | CASSFGIAGVYEQYF | TGTGCCAGCAGCTTCGGGATAGCGGGGGTCTACGAGCAGTACTTC
. | TRBJ1-6 | TRBV27 | . | CASSFKTGGSPLHF | TGTGCCAGCAGTTTTAAGACGGGAGGGTCACCCCTCCACTTT
. | TRBJ2-7 | TRBV28 | . | CASSLLTGNYEQYF | TGTGCCAGCAGTCTACTTACAGGGAACTACGAGCAGTACTTC
. | TRBJ2-7 | TRBV10-3 | . | CAIRPPGSSYEQYF | TGTGCCATCAGACCCCCGGGGTCCTCCTACGAGCAGTACTTC
. | TRBJ2-7 | TRBV27 | . | CASSLEPGPNHEQYF | TGTGCCAGCAGTTTAGAGCCCGGGCCCAATCACGAGCAGTACTTC
. | TRBJ2-1 | TRBV5-6 | . | CASSFRIAVYNEQFF | TGTGCCAGCAGCTTCAGAATAGCGGTTTACAATGAGCAGTTCTTC
TRBD1 | TRBJ1-2 | TRBV5-8 | . | CASSLAYDRGHYGYTF | TGTGCCAGCAGCTTGGCTTATGACAGGGGTCACTATGGCTACACCTTC
. | TRBJ1-5 | TRBV4-2 | few | CASSQVGTSNQPQHF | TGTGCCAGCAGCCAAGTCGGGACTAGCAATCAGCCCCAGCATTTT
. | TRBJ1-5 | TRBV19 | . | CASSIRDTIDQPQHF | TGTGCCAGTAGTATCCGAGACACGATCGATCAGCCCCAGCATTTT
. | TRBJ2-3 | TRBV27 | . | CASSLRTGTDTQYF | TGTGCCAGCAGTTTACGGACTGGGACAGATACGCAGTATTTT
TRBD2 | TRBJ2-1 | TRBV11-3 | . | CASSLALPFGLAGSYNEQFF | TGTGCCAGCAGCTTAGCCCTACCATTCGGACTAGCGGGGTCTTACAATGAGCAGTTCTTC
. | TRBJ2-3 | TRBV12-2 | . | CASRLTPSGSKTSTDTQYF | TGTGCAAGTCGCTTAACTCCTAGCGGGTCGAAGACTAGCACAGATACGCAGTATTTT
. | TRBJ2-7 | TRBV6-6 | once | CASSRDSYEQYF | TGTGCCAGCAGTCGGGATTCCTACGAGCAGTACTTC